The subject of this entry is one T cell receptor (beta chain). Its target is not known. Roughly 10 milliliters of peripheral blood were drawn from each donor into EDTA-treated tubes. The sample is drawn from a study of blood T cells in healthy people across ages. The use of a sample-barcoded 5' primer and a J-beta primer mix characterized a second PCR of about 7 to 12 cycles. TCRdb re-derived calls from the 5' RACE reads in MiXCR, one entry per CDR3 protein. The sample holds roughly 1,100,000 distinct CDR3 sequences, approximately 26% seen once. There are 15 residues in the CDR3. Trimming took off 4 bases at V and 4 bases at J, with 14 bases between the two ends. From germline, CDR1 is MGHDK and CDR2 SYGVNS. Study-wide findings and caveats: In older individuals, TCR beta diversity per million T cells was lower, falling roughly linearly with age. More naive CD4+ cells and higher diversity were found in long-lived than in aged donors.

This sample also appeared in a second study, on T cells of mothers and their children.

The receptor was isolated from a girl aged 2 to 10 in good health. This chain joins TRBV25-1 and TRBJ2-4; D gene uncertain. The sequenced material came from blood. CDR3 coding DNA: TGTGCCAGCAGTGGCCGGTTGGATAGTAAAAACATTCAGTACTTC. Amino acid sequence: CASSGRLDSKNIQYF.